This TCR beta chain was captured by sequencing in a study of sequential checkpoint blockade in melanoma. TCRdb's copy holds only in-frame clones and misses some; the assay was immunoSEQ multiplex PCR. The repertoire holds around 18,000 clones, with just over 70% as singletons. As to treatment: randomized to nivolumab then ipilimumab (arm A) or the reverse (arm B). Deletions cut 8 bases from V and 0 bases from J, with 8 bases between. This CDR3 contains 12 residues. CDR1 is MGHDK and CDR2 is SYGVNS in the germline V gene. This clonotype was sampled from a human donor with melanoma. This chain uses TRBV25-1 with TRBJ2-7; weak D call: TRBD1 (5 bases). Source: CD8+ T cells sorted from blood (inferred from file names), taken from a patient given nivolumab and ipilimumab in sequence. The CDR3 region is CASGADSYEQYF. CDR3 bases: TGTGCCAGCGGGGCCGACTCCTACGAGCAGTACTTC.